This T cell receptor beta chain was observed in a study of CD8+ T cells in alopecia areata. Broader study findings: Compared with normal scalp, lesional scalp had higher clonality and more expanded CD8+ clones. Many expanded lesional clones persisted in scalp and blood during tofacitinib. Uncertainty about whether baseline CD8+ expansion is linked to response remains, with one nonresponder.

Per germline, CDR1 LNHDA and CDR2 SQIVND (reference sequence). J gave up 5 bases and V 5 bases, and 12 bases lay outside the gene matches. The CDR3 sequence is 16 residues long. Documented treatment: oral pan-JAK inhibitor, 5-10 mg twice daily. Both CD4+ and CD8+ T cells were separated by sorting PBMCs. In each case, RNA was isolated and then reverse transcribed into cDNA as the sequencing template. Repertoires were generated with immunoSEQ multiplex PCR, while TCRdb's copy carries only in-frame clones and drops some. The table includes 120,000 or so clones, roughly 55% detected once. Details on this clone: Antigen specificity is unknown.

The starting material was CD4+ T cells sorted from blood, obtained at week 4, from a patient treated with tofacitinib. V gene TRBV19 combines with J gene TRBJ1-5; 7 bases align to TRBD1. This TCR derives from a human donor with alopecia areata. This chain's CDR3 is CASSSIQGPGYQPQHF. The CDR3 DNA is TGTGCCAGTAGTTCCATACAGGGGCCTGGTTATCAGCCCCAGCATTTT. The full variable domain, completed using reference TRBV19 and TRBJ1-5, is DGGITQSPKYLFRKEGQNVTLSCEQNLNHDAMYWYRQDPGQGLRLIYYSQIVNDFQKGDIAEGYSVSREKKESFPLTVTSAQKNPTAFYLCASSSIQGPGYQPQHFGDGTRLSIL.